This record looks at one T cell receptor (beta chain) sequence and its context. No antigen is known for it. Base quality data are lacking; no much larger clone is found one base away. TCR-beta CDR3 regions were amplified from genomic DNA with the immunoSEQ hsTCRB Kit using multiplexed V- and J-gene primers. Unique DNA barcodes were added in a second PCR, and the samples were pooled together with one negative control and one positive control. The pooled TCR-beta libraries were sequenced using a 150-cycle paired-end protocol on an Illumina MiSeq. The study's own analysis went as follows. Adaptive Biotechnologies processed the raw sequencing data and produced a report containing normalized, annotated TCR-beta repertoires. T-cell density was calculated by normalizing TCR-beta templates to usable DNA, with usable DNA estimated through amplification of housekeeping genes. Richness was defined as the count of unique rearrangements, and clonality was defined as 1 minus Pielou's evenness. Intratumor TCR heterogeneity between regions was quantified with the Jaccard index, the Morisita overlap index, and the proportion of shared top-20 clonotypes. TCRdb provides this immuneACCESS table in a form limited to in-frame rearrangements. Some clones are lacking; in checked studies, under half of them reflect an unresolved V gene, and why the rest are absent is not known. Clone size and V and J calls were adopted from that table, with D and trimming inferred from the DNA. A total of approximately 700 clones appear in this sample, roughly 86% of them only once. Jointly, the top ten make up around 4.8% of the sample.

The sample originates from a study of T cells and copy number aberrations in small-cell lung cancer (dated by TCRdb to 2020 to 2023). With respect to the entire study: TCR repertoire sequencing was paired with whole-exome sequencing of the same tumor regions to relate T cell metrics to mutations and copy number aberrations. Tumor TCR data existed for around 17 patients, while about 13 patients had TCR data covering both tumor and normal tissue.

The paper's findings and limits, for the study overall: All specimens were formalin-fixed paraffin-embedded tissue, which is known to introduce sequencing artifacts. The study was limited by a small sample size because surgical resection is uncommon in small-cell lung cancer, and validation of the findings is required. The TCR repertoire varied greatly across regions, with roughly 79.9-97.7% of clones confined to one region, an overlap lower than in localized NSCLC. Tumor T-cell density, richness and clonality were negatively correlated with higher copy number aberration burden. Lower T-cell density, richness and clonality were observed in tumors than in adjacent lung tissue, although the difference in density was not significant.

The CDR3 contains 13 residues, cysteine and phenylalanine counted. CDR3 DNA is the only sequence kept; it has 39 bases, read in frame from the first base. Sequences SEHNR (CDR1) and FQNEAQ (CDR2) are obtained from the germline V gene (reference sequence). Trimming costs V 1 base and J 0 bases, and their ends lie 3 bases apart. The donors were limited-stage small-cell lung cancer patients who had surgical resection in Hangzhou, China, between the late 2000s and the early 2020s. All donors had upfront surgery without preoperative chemotherapy or radiotherapy, and none received immunotherapy before or after surgery. In the sequenced cohort of 15 to 20 patients, every patient was either a smoker or a heavy second-hand smoker. To represent spatial heterogeneity of the primary tumors, three regions were collected from each tumor FFPE block using a grid approach. Tumor regions were macrodissected to enrich malignant cells, and selection was limited to regions expected to yield at least 150 ng DNA. The study used multi-region TCR-beta sequencing of resected limited-stage small-cell lung cancers together with tumor-adjacent lung tissue to characterize T cell repertoire heterogeneity. The AllPrep DNA/RNA FFPE Kit (Qiagen) was used to extract genomic DNA from FFPE tissue.

The source is a man between 60 and 70 years old with small cell lung cancer. The sequenced sample was tumor tissue. This chain is built from TRBV7-9 and TRBJ1-1; there is no confident call for the D gene. The bases are TGTGCCAGCAGCTTAGATATGAACACTGAAGCTTTCTTT. It translates to CASSLDMNTEAFF.